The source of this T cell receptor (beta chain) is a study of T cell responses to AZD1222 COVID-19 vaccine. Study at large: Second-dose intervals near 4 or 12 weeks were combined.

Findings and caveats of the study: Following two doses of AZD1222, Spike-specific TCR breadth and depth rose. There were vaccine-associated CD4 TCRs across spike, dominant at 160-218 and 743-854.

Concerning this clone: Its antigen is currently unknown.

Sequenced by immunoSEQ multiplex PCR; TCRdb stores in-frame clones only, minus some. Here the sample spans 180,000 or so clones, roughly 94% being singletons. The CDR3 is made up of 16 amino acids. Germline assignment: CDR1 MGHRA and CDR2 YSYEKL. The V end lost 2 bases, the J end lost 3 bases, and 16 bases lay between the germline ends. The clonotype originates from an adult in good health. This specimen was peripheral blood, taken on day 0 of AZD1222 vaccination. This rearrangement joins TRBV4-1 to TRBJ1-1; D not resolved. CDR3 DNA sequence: TGCGCCAGCAGCCAAAGGGTTGCCAGTTGGGACACTGAAGCTTTCTTT. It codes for CASSQRVASWDTEAFF.